This entry lists 5 T cell receptor beta chains sequenced from one sample in a study of beta chain features in type 1 diabetes. Sequenced material consisted of expressed TCRB transcripts (all of the isolated RNA was reverse transcribed). The method was immunoSEQ multiplex PCR; TCRdb's version includes in-frame clones alone and lacks a portion of them. The sample holds about 240,000 clones, roughly 30% seen once. Sequencing input: central memory CD4+ T cells from blood. Receptors originate from a man aged 25-45 years in good health.

This clone has a handful of counts. CDR3 DNA sequence: TGTGCCAGCAGTGACGGGACAGATCAAGAGACCCAGTACTTC. Its protein is CASSDGTDQETQYF. This sequence joins TRBV6-6 and TRBJ2-5; 7 bases are shared with TRBD1. V lost 5 bases and J lost 2; bases outside the gene matches: 5. This CDR3 contains 14 residues. Germline assignment: CDR1 MNHNY and CDR2 SVGAGI (reference sequence).

This clone was found a few times. The rearrangement joins TRBV7-9 to TRBJ2-6; D gene unclear. The germline V and J ends were trimmed by 5 bases and 0 bases, with 17 bases remaining between them. CDR3 length equals 18 residues. In germline, CDR1 is SEHNR, CDR2 FQNEAQ (reference sequence). CDR3 sequence reads: CASSLDRKWSSGANVLTF. Written as DNA, the CDR3 is TGTGCCAGCAGCCTCGACCGGAAATGGAGCTCTGGGGCCAACGTCCTGACTTTC.

The chain uses TRBV11-2 and TRBJ2-3; the match to TRBD2 covers 12 bases. The CDR3 has 15 amino acids. Trimming removed 6 bases from V and 2 bases from J; junction bases left unmatched: 3. The germline CDR1 and CDR2 sequences are SGHAT and FQNNGV. The CDR3 region is CASRGTSGFTDTQYF. For the CDR3, the DNA is TGTGCCAGCAGAGGGACTAGCGGGTTCACAGATACGCAGTATTTT.

V gene TRBV19 combines with J gene TRBJ2-1, with D possibly TRBD2 on 6 matching bases. Per germline, CDR1 LNHDA and CDR2 SQIVND (reference sequence). This CDR3 contains 12 residues. With 5 bases removed from V and 7 bases from J, the gap between germline ends came to 9 bases. Here the CDR3 DNA reads TGTGCCAGTAGTGGGGGAGGAAATGAGCAGTTCTTC. As protein: CASSGGGNEQFF. Full variable domain (remainder filled in from reference TRBV19 and TRBJ2-1): DGGITQSPKYLFRKEGQNVTLSCEQNLNHDAMYWYRQDPGQGLRLIYYSQIVNDFQKGDIAEGYSVSREKKESFPLTVTSAQKNPTAFYLCASSGGGNEQFFGPGTRLTVL.

This clone was seen more than once but under ten times. V is TRBV29-1 and J is TRBJ2-3; 8 bases align to TRBD1. Germline assignment: CDR1 SQVTM and CDR2 ANQGSEA. The V segment lost 4 bases and the J segment 5 bases; nucleotides outside the gene matches: 5. The CDR3 contains 13 residues. CDR3 bases: TGCAGCGTTGGGACAGGGCGGGGAGATACGCAGTATTTT. As protein: CSVGTGRGDTQYF.